The rows below give T cell receptor beta chains drawn from one sample of a study of T cell repertoires in cytomegalovirus infection. No antigen is known for these receptors. Each CDR3 protein gets one entry after TCRdb re-called the reads with MiXCR. The sample lists around 800,000 distinct CDR3 sequences; less than 35% were seen once. This material consisted of cultured CD8+ T cells from PBMCs, taken from culture after CMV antigen stimulation. These receptors originate from a human donor in good health (CMV status not recorded). Some clones in this sample may be carry-over from other donors' samples. CDR3s include the opening cysteine and the closing phenylalanine or tryptophan. A D gene is named only where the DNA matches it firmly. Size tells how often a clone was seen (once, few, many) or the class of an expanded clone, and some rows leave it out.

cdr3_aa | cdr3_nt | j_call | d_call | v_call | clone_size
CSARPNPDRLNTEAFF | TGCAGTGCTAGACCCAACCCGGACAGGTTGAACACTGAAGCTTTCTTT | TRBJ1-1 | TRBD1 | TRBV20-1 | -
CASSPPGREEAEVTEAFF | TGTGCCAGCAGTCCCCCCGGCAGGGAAGAAGCCGAGGTCACTGAAGCTTTCTTT | TRBJ1-1 | - | TRBV12-3/TRBV12-4 | -
CATSDWASGGQETQYF | TGTGCCACCAGTGATTGGGCTAGCGGGGGCCAAGAGACCCAGTACTTC | TRBJ2-5 | TRBD2 | TRBV24-1 | -
CASSEAVRPGDTQYF | TGTGCCAGCAGTGAAGCAGTGCGGCCCGGGGATACGCAGTATTTT | TRBJ2-3 | - | TRBV6-1 | many
CASSDKGGAWVTGELFF | TGTGCCAGCAGTGACAAAGGGGGGGCCTGGGTAACCGGGGAGCTGTTTTTT | TRBJ2-2 | - | TRBV6-1 | -
CATSGRQGGQPQHF | TGTGCCACCAGTGGACGACAGGGTGGTCAGCCCCAGCATTTT | TRBJ1-5 | TRBD1 | TRBV24-1 | -
CASSSPRGGSYNEQFF | TGTGCCAGCAGCTCACCGCGGGGGGGGTCCTACAATGAGCAGTTCTTC | TRBJ2-1 | TRBD2 | TRBV7-6 | few
CASSLESDHGYTF | TGTGCTAGCAGCTTAGAGTCGGACCATGGCTACACCTTC | TRBJ1-2 | - | TRBV7-7 | -
CASSYSTSGGAIDTQYF | TGTGCCAGCAGTTACTCGACTAGCGGGGGGGCGATAGATACGCAGTATTTT | TRBJ2-3 | TRBD2 | TRBV6-5 | few
CASSQLTGGSGNTIYF | TGCGCCAGCAGCCAACTCACCGGGGGCTCTGGAAACACCATATATTTT | TRBJ1-3 | - | TRBV4-1 | -
CASTQRGEYQETQYF | TGCGCCAGCACCCAGCGGGGGGAGTACCAAGAGACCCAGTACTTC | TRBJ2-5 | TRBD2 | TRBV10-2 | -
CASRRTSGNTGELFF | TGCGCCAGCAGGAGGACTAGCGGTAACACCGGGGAGCTGTTTTTT | TRBJ2-2 | TRBD2 | TRBV5-1 | -
CASSLYPFVGNEQFF | TGTGCCAGCAGCTTGTATCCCTTCGTGGGAAATGAGCAGTTCTTC | TRBJ2-1 | - | TRBV5-6 | -
CSARGQIYGYTF | TGCAGTGCTAGAGGCCAGATCTATGGCTACACCTTC | TRBJ1-2 | - | TRBV20-1 | many
CATSRSIDRVRAEAFF | TGTGCCACCAGCAGATCCATCGACAGGGTAAGAGCTGAAGCTTTCTTT | TRBJ1-1 | TRBD1 | TRBV15 | -
CASSKTTANYNSPLHF | TGTGCCAGTAGTAAAACTACGGCCAACTATAATTCACCCCTCCACTTT | TRBJ1-6 | - | TRBV19 | -
CASSPWTGESDTQYF | TGTGCCAGCAGTCCTTGGACGGGGGAGTCGGATACGCAGTATTTT | TRBJ2-3 | - | TRBV2 | few
CASSPSGVEQFF | TGTGCCAGCAGCCCGTCAGGGGTTGAGCAGTTCTTC | TRBJ2-1 | - | TRBV7-9 | few
CASSMTGGVYGYTF | TGTGCCAGCAGCATGACAGGGGGCGTCTATGGCTACACCTTC | TRBJ1-2 | TRBD1 | TRBV5-6 | -
CASSLVTAGGFSSYNEQFF | TGTGCCAGCAGCTTAGTGACGGCGGGGGGTTTCAGCTCCTACAATGAGCAGTTCTTC | TRBJ2-1 | TRBD2 | TRBV7-9 | -
CASSQDPQGNEQFF | TGCGCCAGCAGCCAAGATCCACAGGGTAATGAGCAGTTCTTC | TRBJ2-1 | - | TRBV4-1 | -
CASSQVAGGSGYGYTF | TGCGCCAGCAGCCAAGTAGCAGGGGGCTCGGGCTATGGCTACACCTTC | TRBJ1-2 | TRBD1 | TRBV4-3 | -
CASNYGGSNYGYTF | TGTGCCAGTAACTACGGAGGGTCTAACTATGGCTACACCTTC | TRBJ1-2 | - | TRBV19 | few
CASSGTSGALNEQFF | TGTGCCAGCAGCGGGACTAGCGGGGCCCTCAATGAGCAGTTCTTC | TRBJ2-1 | TRBD2 | TRBV2 | -
CASSLRNLQETQYF | TGTGCCAGCAGCTTAAGGAACCTACAAGAGACCCAGTACTTC | TRBJ2-5 | - | TRBV7-2 | -
CASSPPLKTSGVYNEQFF | TGTGCCAGCAGTCCCCCTCTAAAGACTAGCGGGGTTTACAATGAGCAGTTCTTC | TRBJ2-1 | TRBD2 | TRBV2 | few
CASSFNQRGRDEQYF | TGTGCCAGCAGCTTTAACCAACGAGGTCGGGACGAGCAGTACTTC | TRBJ2-7 | - | TRBV7-6 | -
CAIRLAGELYEQYF | TGTGCCATCAGGTTAGCGGGGGAATTATACGAGCAGTACTTC | TRBJ2-7 | TRBD2 | TRBV10-3 | -
CASSPDSHTEAFF | TGCGCCAGCAGTCCGGACAGCCACACTGAAGCTTTCTTT | TRBJ1-1 | - | TRBV4-1 | few
CASSITLNTEAFF | TGTGCCAGTAGTATAACGCTGAACACTGAAGCTTTCTTT | TRBJ1-1 | - | TRBV19 | many
CASSLGFSTEAFF | TGTGCCAGCAGTTTAGGTTTCAGCACTGAAGCTTTCTTT | TRBJ1-1 | - | TRBV27 | few
CASSERGQGVYDTQYF | TGTGCCAGCAGTGAACGGGGACAGGGGGTCTATGATACGCAGTATTTT | TRBJ2-3 | TRBD1 | TRBV6-2/TRBV6-3 | -
CAISESRVYEQYF | TGTGCCATCAGTGAGTCTCGCGTCTACGAGCAGTACTTC | TRBJ2-7 | - | TRBV10-3 | few
CASRVAQSNTEAFF | TGTGCCAGCAGGGTAGCACAATCGAACACTGAAGCTTTCTTT | TRBJ1-1 | - | TRBV27 | -
CASSKPGVRTGELFF | TGTGCCAGCAGCAAACCAGGGGTGCGCACCGGGGAGCTGTTTTTT | TRBJ2-2 | - | TRBV28 | -
CASSVESLGLGGTEAFF | TGTGCCAGCAGCGTAGAATCCCTGGGTCTAGGGGGGACTGAAGCTTTCTTT | TRBJ1-1 | - | TRBV9 | -
CASSSASAYTQYF | TGTGCCAGCAGCTCCGCCTCTGCATATACGCAGTATTTT | TRBJ2-3 | - | TRBV7-9 | many
CASQVQAYNQPQHF | TGTGCCAGCCAGGTCCAGGCGTACAATCAGCCCCAGCATTTT | TRBJ1-5 | - | TRBV6-2/TRBV6-3 | few
CASSSGDGFEKLFF | TGTGCCAGCAGCTCCGGGGACGGGTTCGAAAAACTGTTTTTT | TRBJ1-4 | - | TRBV7-6 | -
CASSSGTENEKLFF | TGTGCCAGCAGTTCAGGGACAGAGAATGAAAAACTGTTTTTT | TRBJ1-4 | TRBD1 | TRBV12-3/TRBV12-4 | few
CANSLARDEVPLHF | TGTGCCAACAGCTTAGCCAGAGACGAGGTTCCCCTCCACTTT | TRBJ1-6 | - | TRBV7-3 | -
CASSLRAVGTEAFF | TGTGCCAGCAGTTTAAGGGCCGTTGGCACTGAAGCTTTCTTT | TRBJ1-1 | - | TRBV12-3/TRBV12-4 | few
CASSLTSGGYTGELFF | TGTGCCAGCAGTCTGACTAGCGGGGGGTACACCGGGGAGCTGTTTTTT | TRBJ2-2 | TRBD2 | TRBV6-2/TRBV6-3 | few
CSVEWFGTGGTDTQYF | TGCAGCGTTGAATGGTTTGGGACAGGTGGCACAGATACGCAGTATTTT | TRBJ2-3 | TRBD1 | TRBV29-1 | -
CASSREGAGVYNEQFF | TGCGCCAGCAGCCGAGAAGGGGCGGGGGTATACAATGAGCAGTTCTTC | TRBJ2-1 | TRBD2 | TRBV10-2 | -
CSVEDPQGKHYNEQFF | TGCAGCGTTGAAGACCCACAGGGCAAACACTACAATGAGCAGTTCTTC | TRBJ2-1 | - | TRBV29-1 | -
CASSLIQGPYYEQYF | TGTGCCAGCAGCTTAATACAGGGACCATACTACGAGCAGTACTTC | TRBJ2-7 | - | TRBV7-4 | once
CASSLAQRNQPQHF | TGTGCCAGCAGCTTAGCACAGCGCAATCAGCCCCAGCATTTT | TRBJ1-5 | - | TRBV7-9 | many
CASSLGAPNEQFF | TGTGCTAGCAGCTTAGGGGCACCCAATGAGCAGTTCTTC | TRBJ2-1 | - | TRBV7-7 | many